This T cell receptor beta chain was sequenced for a study of shared clonotypes between healthy human individuals. Study-wide results and caveats: Lower generation probabilities were found for non-shared clonotypes than for those shared by all four donors.

For this clone: Antigen specificity is unknown.

The method was immunoSEQ multiplex PCR; TCRdb's version includes in-frame clones alone and lacks a portion of them. The sample carries around 1.4 million clones, about 98.5% recorded once. Deletions cut 6 bases from V and 4 bases from J, with 13 bases between. The CDR3 is made up of 13 amino acids. The germline V gene has CDR1 SGHTA and CDR2 FQGNSA. The receptor was derived from a man younger than 40 in good health. The sample consisted of naive CD4+ T cells sorted from blood. Described subset: CD45RA+ positively selected. The V gene is TRBV7-2, the J gene TRBJ2-7, with D possibly being TRBD1 (7 bases). CDR3 in amino acids: CASRGGQTYEQYF. CDR3 bases: TGTGCCAGCAGGGGGGGACAGACTTACGAGCAGTACTTC.